The entry below gives a single T cell receptor (beta chain) sequence along with its context. The antigen this receptor binds is unknown. No much larger clone exists at a distance of one base, and base qualities are not known. The record originates from a study of cytomegalovirus exposure and HLA in healthy donors (dated by TCRdb to the late 2010s). Notes on the research overall: In an earlier analysis of under 600 of the donors, 276 Gb of sequence data and 117 million unique TCR beta sequences from 150 million to 200 million T cells were reported. An early release that covered roughly 600 HLA-typed donors contained around 300 gigabases of sequencing data and 80 million or so unique TCR sequences. Of the 350 to 450 genotyped donors, less than 90% were placed in the genetic ancestry cluster associated with self-reported Caucasian donors. The aim of the study was to test whether cataloging public T cell receptors could identify signatures of past pathogen exposure. The study used immunosequencing to profile the T cell repertoires of 666 subjects and linked those repertoires to cytomegalovirus serostatus. Besides the first cohort of around 670 subjects, a separate validation cohort made up of over a hundred different subjects was used. To predict cytomegalovirus infection status, the study brought together high-throughput TCR immunosequencing, statistical association of individual TCRs with disease status, and machine learning. A later analysis re-analyzed previously published TCR beta repertoires from 660 or so donors and added high-resolution HLA genotyping to study TCR occurrence patterns. Rather than using new phenotypic data, the later analysis identified candidate immune exposures from TCR beta sequences and from how often those sequences occurred across donors. To decide whether each TCR beta V gene segment behaved as functional or pseudogenic, an earlier analysis of fewer than 750 of the donors relied on high-throughput TCR beta sequencing. Donor age, sex, ethnicity and CMV serostatus were compiled together with the repertoire data. A later genetic analysis used genome-wide SNP genotypes for 398 of the 666 donors, treating that subset as a discovery cohort. All discovery cohort repertoires had been generated on a single sequencing platform. Class I and class II HLA loci were covered by the typing at four-digit resolution. Typing coverage varied by locus: about 629-640 donors for A, B, C, DRB1 and DQB1; roughly 510 for DQA1; 606 for DPA1; around 490 for DPB1. Four or five DR-DQ haplotypes were treated as single units for association and clustering because of strong linkage in the cohort. Across 398 genotyped donors of the cohort, an average of approximately 200,000 unique TCR beta nucleotide sequences per donor were sequenced, and roughly a sixth of those sequences were non-productive. The study at large found these results: Sequencing depth was assumed to be roughly uniform across donors in the presence/absence analyses, though that assumption may not hold. Because HLA typing was missing for some donors at each locus, association tests included only the typed subset. In a later analysis, some 18,000 TCR beta sequences were associated with specific HLA alleles at a false discovery rate of 0.05. Broadly in line with IMGT annotations, most TCR beta V segments showed up in productive rearrangements about 87% or about 30% of the time in an earlier analysis of several hundred of the donors. In vitro tests confirmed that a few of the cytomegalovirus-associated TCR beta chains recognize cytomegalovirus antigens. A cluster of highly shared sequence variants was judged likely to represent a technical artifact of the sequencing pipeline. A further reported finding was that TCR beta sequences accurately predicted the HLA-A and HLA-B alleles for most subjects in the first cohort. In a later analysis, HLA-associated TCR beta chains showed more clonal expansion and lower generation probabilities than non-associated chains that were equally common. This cohort had only TCR beta chains sequenced, and the lack of alpha or paired-chain data limited which features could be detected. According to a later genetic analysis, donors in an Asian-associated ancestry cluster had fewer N-insertions in productive TCRs than the approximately 670-donor mean. In a later analysis, several top co-occurrence clusters were reported to appear linked to parvovirus B19, influenza, CMV and Epstein-Barr virus. According to a later analysis, TCR association rates differed among HLA loci, with DRB1 alleles showing the most associated TCRs and HLA-C alleles showing the fewest. V-gene and J-gene trimming of TCR beta chains was associated with a missense DCLRE1C variant in a later genetic analysis, and the association was replicated in an independent cohort. In the study, approximately 150 TCR beta chains were listed as associated with cytomegalovirus. The 87-base-pair reads could not distinguish some IMGT-functional V segments, including TRBV6-2 and TRBV6-3, so those segments were excluded. Because counts were too low, roughly 17 rarely observed V segments, including chromosome 9 orphons, were left out of the earlier analysis of roughly 600 of the donors. For the cohort, immune exposure information was limited to CMV serostatus. The classifier was reported to diagnose cytomegalovirus status with high specificity and sensitivity in both the original and validation cohorts. Across donors, most TCR sequences were observed very rarely, whereas some public TCRs were present in many individuals. It was suggested by the authors that the approach could potentially be generalized to other disease states and immunological phenotypes. Assigning TCR associations to individual alleles was difficult when HLA alleles, especially DR and DQ, strongly co-occurred. A later analysis found that most CMV-associated TCR beta chains appeared HLA-restricted, with HLA associations seemingly driven largely by CMV exposure. Correlated functional status among segregating V segments might be attributable to linkage disequilibrium, but an unknown experimental factor could not be ruled out.

The cohort consisted of hundreds of healthy bone marrow donors. At the time of sampling, all cohort members were nominally healthy, though unrecorded immune exposures were likely present. The donor was CMV seropositive and was included in the group of 250 to 300 seropositive cohort members. A peripheral blood sample was provided by each donor, and peripheral blood mononuclear cells were used for TCR beta sequencing. Genomic DNA was extracted from the blood cell samples with the Qiagen DNeasy Blood Extraction Kit. The library was prepared using the immunoSEQ multiplex PCR assay. For the multiplex PCR, a mixture combining 60 forward primers for TCR Vbeta segments and 13 reverse primers for TCR Jbeta segments was used. The CDR3 region of rearranged TCR beta genes was amplified from genomic DNA by a multiplex PCR assay. The Illumina HiSeq System was used to sequence the amplified TCR beta libraries as 87-base-pair reads. The paper's data handling went like this. A later analysis tallied roughly 76 million unique TCR beta chains across the 610 or so repertoires, and around 10 million of those chains were shared by two or more donors. Raw reads were error-corrected and collapsed into unique sequences with a nearest-neighbor algorithm that merged closely related sequences to remove PCR and sequencing errors. Alignment of CDR3 sequences to IMGT reference sequences was used to assign V, D and J gene segments. For a sequence to be retained, a match of at least six nucleotides was required to both a V gene segment and a J gene segment. A rearrangement counted as productive if the CDR3 had no stop codons and remained in frame with V and J, and every other rearrangement counted as non-productive. CDR3 was defined according to IMGT convention as the region running from the second conserved V-encoded cysteine to the conserved J-encoded phenylalanine. In an earlier analysis of just under 600 of the donors, sequences lacking an unambiguous match to a single V gene segment were excluded. In an earlier analysis of several hundred of the donors, V segments were called functional above 56.7% productive rearrangements and were called segregating when the between-donor standard deviation exceeded 5%. To diagnose cytomegalovirus status from the catalog of TCR beta chain sequences, a statistical classification framework was built. In a later analysis, V and J genes were assigned by comparing TCR nucleotide sequences against IMGT/GENE-DB human TR gene sequences. In a later analysis, CDR3 sequences and most-parsimonious VDJ recombination scenarios were assigned using the TCRdist pipeline. In a later analysis, each TCR beta chain was defined by its CDR3 amino acid sequence together with its V-gene family, and reads lacking a unique V-gene family were excluded. As a way to deal with suspected cross-contamination and a sequencing artifact, a later analysis dropped more than 500 nucleotide sequences that were highly shared and had low generation probability. In a later analysis, a clonal expansion index was calculated for each public chain from normalized within-repertoire ranks of inferred template counts. In a later analysis, generation probabilities were computed using a VDJ recombination model fitted to out-of-frame rearrangements, and the results were checked against IGoR. Hypergeometric tests were used in a later analysis to score TCR-TCR, TCR-HLA and TCR-CMV co-occurrence, with a repertoire-size bias correction applied to the TCR pairs. In a later analysis, false discovery rates were estimated by permuting HLA or CMV assignments 20 times. In a later analysis, co-occurring TCRs were grouped using DBSCAN, and TCRdist sequence similarity was added for clustering within HLA-allele-positive subsets. For co-occurrence clustering, repertoires with fewer than 30,000 or more than 120,000 public chains were excluded, along with four or five repertoires with anomalous nucleotide sharing. TCRdb mirrors the immuneACCESS table, restricted to in-frame sequences. Some clones are absent from its copies; in checked studies, under half trace to an unresolved V gene, and the reason for the others is unknown. V and J calls and clone size are as listed in that table; D and trimming were resolved from the DNA. The sample table contains under 150,000 clones; only one count was recorded for 75% to 85% of them. The ten most abundant clones make up around 6.6% of the sample.

CDR1 and CDR2 (SGHVS, FQNEAQ) derive from the germline V gene. The CDR3 spans 15 residues, from the cysteine through the phenylalanine. Only the CDR3 portion is preserved as DNA: 45 bases, with reading frame beginning at the first base. Trimming costs V 0 bases and J 5 bases, and their ends lie 10 bases apart. The sequenced material came from PBMCs. This TCR came from a woman in her forties in good health and CMV-seropositive. The receptor chain draws on TRBV7-8 and TRBJ2-2; a tentative D call is TRBD2 (6 bases match). The CDR3 reads as follows: CASSLASGETGELFF. The nucleotides read TGTGCCAGCAGCTTAGCGTCGGGGGAAACCGGGGAGCTGTTTTTT.